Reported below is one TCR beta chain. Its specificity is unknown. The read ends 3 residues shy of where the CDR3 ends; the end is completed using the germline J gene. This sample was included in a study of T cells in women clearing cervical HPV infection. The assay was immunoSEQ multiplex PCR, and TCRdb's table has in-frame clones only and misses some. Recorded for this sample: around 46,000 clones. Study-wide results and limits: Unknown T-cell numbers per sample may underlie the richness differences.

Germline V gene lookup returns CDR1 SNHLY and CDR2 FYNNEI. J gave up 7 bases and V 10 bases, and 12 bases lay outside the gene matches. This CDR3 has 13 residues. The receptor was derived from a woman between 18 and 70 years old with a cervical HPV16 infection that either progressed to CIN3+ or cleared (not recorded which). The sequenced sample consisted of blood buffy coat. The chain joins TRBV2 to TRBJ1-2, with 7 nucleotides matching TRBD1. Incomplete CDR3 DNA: TGTGCCACGGTCTCCGGGACAGTTGCTGGC. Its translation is CATVSGTVAG. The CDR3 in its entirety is CATVSGTVAGYTF.